This TCR beta chain was sequenced for a study of CD8+CD57+ T cells in acquired aplastic anemia. The overall study: CD4+ and CD8+ cells, once sorted, gave DNA averaging approximately 3 ug. Healthy donor CD4+ cell samples had a mean of about 10 million reads.

The CDR3 runs to 14 residues. The germline V gene has CDR1 LGHNA and CDR2 YSLEER. Details on this clonotype: The antigen remains undetermined. One end of the junction varies from germline; a read error may be responsible.

General study findings and limits: There were 25 to 30 CD8+ CDR3 sequences that occurred in both patients and controls. In CD8+ cells, Simpson's diversity showed no significant difference between patients and controls.

The study profiled TCR beta VDJ and CDR3 using genomic DNA as template. MiXCR was run by TCRdb on the reads, yielding one entry per CDR3 protein. The profile shows 400,000 to 450,000 distinct CDR3 sequences, 65% to 80% of them singletons. This clonotype was sampled from a human donor in good health, serving as a control. This chain links TRBV4-3 with TRBJ2-7, with D perhaps TRBD1 (6 bases). Material for sequencing was sorted CD4+, CD8+, or CD8+CD57+ T cells (not recorded which) from PBMCs. The CDR3 protein is CASGQGTPSYEQYF. CDR3 in DNA: TGCGCCAGCGGCCAAGGGACACCTTCCTACGAGCAGTACTTC.